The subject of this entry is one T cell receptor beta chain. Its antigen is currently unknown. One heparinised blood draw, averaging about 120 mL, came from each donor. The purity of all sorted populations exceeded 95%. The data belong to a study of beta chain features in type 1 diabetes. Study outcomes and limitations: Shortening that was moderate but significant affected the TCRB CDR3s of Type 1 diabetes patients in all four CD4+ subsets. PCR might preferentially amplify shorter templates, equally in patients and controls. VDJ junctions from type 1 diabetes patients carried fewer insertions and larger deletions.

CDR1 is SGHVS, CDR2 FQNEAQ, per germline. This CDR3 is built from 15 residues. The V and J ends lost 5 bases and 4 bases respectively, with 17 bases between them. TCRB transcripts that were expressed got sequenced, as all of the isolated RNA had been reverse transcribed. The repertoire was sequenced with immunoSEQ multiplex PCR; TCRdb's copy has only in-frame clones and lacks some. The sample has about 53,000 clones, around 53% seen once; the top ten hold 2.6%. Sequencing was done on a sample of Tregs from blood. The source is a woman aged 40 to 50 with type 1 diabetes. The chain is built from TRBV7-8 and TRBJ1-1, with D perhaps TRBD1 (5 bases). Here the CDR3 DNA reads TGTGCCAGCAGCCCCCTAACCGCCCAGGGCACTGAAGCTTTCTTT. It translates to CASSPLTAQGTEAFF.